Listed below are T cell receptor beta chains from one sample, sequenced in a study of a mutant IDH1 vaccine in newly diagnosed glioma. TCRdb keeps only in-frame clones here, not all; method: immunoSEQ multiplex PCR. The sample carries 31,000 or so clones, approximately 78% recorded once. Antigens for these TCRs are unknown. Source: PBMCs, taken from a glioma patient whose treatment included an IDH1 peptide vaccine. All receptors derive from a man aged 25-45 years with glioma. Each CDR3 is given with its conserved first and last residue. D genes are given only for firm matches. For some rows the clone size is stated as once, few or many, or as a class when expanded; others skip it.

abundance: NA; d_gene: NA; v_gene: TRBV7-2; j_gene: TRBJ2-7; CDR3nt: TGTGCCAGCAGCTTAAGCAGGGGAATGATGTACGAGCAGTACTTC; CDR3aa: CASSLSRGMMYEQYF
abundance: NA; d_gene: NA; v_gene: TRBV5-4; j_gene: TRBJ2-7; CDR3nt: TGTGCCAGCAGCTTTCTCGGGGCAGGGGGGGACGAGCAGTACTTC; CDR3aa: CASSFLGAGGDEQYF
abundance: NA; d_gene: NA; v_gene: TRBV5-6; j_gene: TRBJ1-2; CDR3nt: TGTGCCAGCAGCTTGAGTGGACAGAGGGGCTACACCTTC; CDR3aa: CASSLSGQRGYTF
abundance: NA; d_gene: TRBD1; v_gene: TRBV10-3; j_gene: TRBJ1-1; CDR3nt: TGTGCCTCGTGGACAGGGGTGAACACTGAAGCTTTCTTT; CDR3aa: CASWTGVNTEAFF
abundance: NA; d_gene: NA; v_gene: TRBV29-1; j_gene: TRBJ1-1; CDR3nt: TGCAGCGCCGAGGGTGGTGAAGACGCTGAAGCTTTCTTT; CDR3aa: CSAEGGEDAEAFF
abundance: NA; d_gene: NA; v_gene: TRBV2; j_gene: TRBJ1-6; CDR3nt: TGTGCCACATCGAGTTCGGGACGCCCAAATTCACCCCTCCACTTT; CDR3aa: CATSSSGRPNSPLHF
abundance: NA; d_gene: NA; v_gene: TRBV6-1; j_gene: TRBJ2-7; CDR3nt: TGTGCCAGCAGTGTCCGGGACATCACCTACGAGCAGTACTTC; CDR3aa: CASSVRDITYEQYF
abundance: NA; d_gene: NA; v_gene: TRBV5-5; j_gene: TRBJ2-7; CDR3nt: TGTGCCAGCAGCCCCACCCCCGGGGACGGTACCTACGAGCAGTACTTC; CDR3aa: CASSPTPGDGTYEQYF
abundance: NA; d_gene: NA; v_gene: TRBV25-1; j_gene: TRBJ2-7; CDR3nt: TGTGCCAGCAGTGAGGCAGGGGCGCGGGTCTACGAGCAGTACTTC; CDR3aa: CASSEAGARVYEQYF
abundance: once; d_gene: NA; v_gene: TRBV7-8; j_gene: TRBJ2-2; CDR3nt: TGTGCCAGCTCGGATAAAGACACCGGGGAGCTGTTTTTT; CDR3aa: CASSDKDTGELFF
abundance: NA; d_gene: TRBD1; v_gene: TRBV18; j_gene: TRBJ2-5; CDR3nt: TGTGCCAGCTCACCGGGACAGGGGAGAGAGACCCAGTACTTC; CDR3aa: CASSPGQGRETQYF
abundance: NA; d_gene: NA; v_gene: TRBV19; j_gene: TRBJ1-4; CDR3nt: TGTGCCAGTAGTCCGGCAAGTCGTAATGAAAAACTGTTTTTT; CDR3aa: CASSPASRNEKLFF
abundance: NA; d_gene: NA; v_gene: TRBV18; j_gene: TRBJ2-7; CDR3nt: TGTGCCAGCTCACCACCCTGGACGGATTCCTACGAGCAGTACTTC; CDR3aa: CASSPPWTDSYEQYF
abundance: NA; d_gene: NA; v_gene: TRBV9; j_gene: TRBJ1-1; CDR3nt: TGTGCCAGCAGCGTAGAACCCAGGGGCGCTGAAGCTTTCTTT; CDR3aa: CASSVEPRGAEAFF
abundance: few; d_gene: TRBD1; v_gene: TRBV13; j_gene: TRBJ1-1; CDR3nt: TGTGCCAGCAGTCCAAATCCGGGACAGGGGTACACTGAAGCTTTCTTT; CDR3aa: CASSPNPGQGYTEAFF
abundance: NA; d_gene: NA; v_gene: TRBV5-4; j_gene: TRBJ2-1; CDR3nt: TGTGCCAGCAGCCAGGACCGTTTCGATGAGCAGTTCTTC; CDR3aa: CASSQDRFDEQFF
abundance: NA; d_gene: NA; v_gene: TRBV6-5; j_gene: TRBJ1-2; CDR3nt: TGTGCCAGCAGCGGGCCAACAGGGCGGCACTATGGCTACACCTTC; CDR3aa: CASSGPTGRHYGYTF
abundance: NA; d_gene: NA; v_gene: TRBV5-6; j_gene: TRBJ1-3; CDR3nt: TGTGCCAGCAGCTTGGCCGGGACTGGAAACACCATATATTTT; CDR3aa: CASSLAGTGNTIYF
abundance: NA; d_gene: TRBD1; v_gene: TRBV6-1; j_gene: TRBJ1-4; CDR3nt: TGTGCCAGCTTACAGGGGGTTGAAAAACTGTTTTTT; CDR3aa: CASLQGVEKLFF
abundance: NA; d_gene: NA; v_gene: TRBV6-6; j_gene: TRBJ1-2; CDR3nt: TGTGCCAGCAGTTCTCCCACAGGAAACTATGGCTACACCTTC; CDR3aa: CASSSPTGNYGYTF
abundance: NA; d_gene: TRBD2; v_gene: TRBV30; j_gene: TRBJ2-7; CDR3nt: TGTGCCTGGAGTGTGTTAGCGGGAGTCCGCTCCTACGAGCAGTACTTC; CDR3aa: CAWSVLAGVRSYEQYF
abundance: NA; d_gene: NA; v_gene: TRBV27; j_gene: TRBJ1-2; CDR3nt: TGTGCCAGCAGTTTAAGCCGGTCGTGGGGCTACACCTTC; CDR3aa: CASSLSRSWGYTF
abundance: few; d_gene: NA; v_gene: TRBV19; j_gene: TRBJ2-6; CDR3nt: TGTGCCAGTAGTAGCCTCCCGGACTCTGGGGCCAACGTCCTGACTTTC; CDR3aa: CASSSLPDSGANVLTF
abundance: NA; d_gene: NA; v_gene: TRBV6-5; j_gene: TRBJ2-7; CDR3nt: TGTGCCAGCAGGGGCGGAGGGGCCGTGGGCTACGAGCAGTACTTC; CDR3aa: CASRGGGAVGYEQYF
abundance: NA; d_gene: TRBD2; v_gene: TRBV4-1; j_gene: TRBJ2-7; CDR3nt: TGCGCCAGCAGCCGCCTAATGGGACTAGCGGGCTCCTACGAGCAGTACTTC; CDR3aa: CASSRLMGLAGSYEQYF
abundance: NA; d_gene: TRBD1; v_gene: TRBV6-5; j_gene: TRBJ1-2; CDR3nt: TGTGCCAGCAGTTACTCGCAGCAGGGGGCTTACTATGGCTACACCTTC; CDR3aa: CASSYSQQGAYYGYTF
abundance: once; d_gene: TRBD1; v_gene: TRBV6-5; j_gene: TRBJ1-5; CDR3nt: TGTGCCAGCAGTTACAGGACAGGCCCCAATCAGCCCCAGCATTTT; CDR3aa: CASSYRTGPNQPQHF
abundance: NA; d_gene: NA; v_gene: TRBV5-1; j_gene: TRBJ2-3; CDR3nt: TGCGCCAGCAGCTTGGATTGGGGTAGCGGCACAGATACGCAGTATTTT; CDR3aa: CASSLDWGSGTDTQYF
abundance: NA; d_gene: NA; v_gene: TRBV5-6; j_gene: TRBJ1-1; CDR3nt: TGTGCCAGCAGCCTTGGGGGGGGCGTGAACACTGAAGCTTTCTTT; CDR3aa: CASSLGGGVNTEAFF
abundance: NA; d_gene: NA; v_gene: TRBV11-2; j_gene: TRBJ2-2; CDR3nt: TGTGCCAGCAGCCCCAGGAGTTGGACCGCGAACACCGGGGAGCTGTTTTTT; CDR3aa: CASSPRSWTANTGELFF
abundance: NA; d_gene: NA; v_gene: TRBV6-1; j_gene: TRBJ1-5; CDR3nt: TGTGCCAGCAGGGAACAGGTTTCTTACATCCAGCCCCAGCATTTT; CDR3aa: CASREQVSYIQPQHF
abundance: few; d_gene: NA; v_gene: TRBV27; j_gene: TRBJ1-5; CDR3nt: TGTGCCAGCAGTTCCAAGATTTATCAGCCCCAGCATTTT; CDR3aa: CASSSKIYQPQHF
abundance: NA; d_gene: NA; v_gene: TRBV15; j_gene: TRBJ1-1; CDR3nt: TGTGCCACCAGCAGAGACCTTCTGGGGGGAGCTTTCTTT; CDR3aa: CATSRDLLGGAFF
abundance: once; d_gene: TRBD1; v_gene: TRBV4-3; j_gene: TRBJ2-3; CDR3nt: TGCGCCAGCAGCCAAGGGGCGGGACAGGGCACAGATACGCAGTATTTT; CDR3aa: CASSQGAGQGTDTQYF
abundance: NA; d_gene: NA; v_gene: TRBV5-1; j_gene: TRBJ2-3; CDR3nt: TGCGCCAGCAGCTTGAGGACAGTCACAGATACGCAGTATTTT; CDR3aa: CASSLRTVTDTQYF
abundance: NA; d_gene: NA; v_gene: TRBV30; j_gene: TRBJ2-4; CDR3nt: TGTGCCTGGAGCCCCTTACTGCCTAATAGGATTCAGTACTTC; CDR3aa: CAWSPLLPNRIQYF
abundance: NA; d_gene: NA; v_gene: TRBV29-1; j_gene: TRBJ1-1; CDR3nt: TGCAGCGTTGCCTTCTCCGGGGGGGAGAACGCTGAAGCTTTCTTT; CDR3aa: CSVAFSGGENAEAFF
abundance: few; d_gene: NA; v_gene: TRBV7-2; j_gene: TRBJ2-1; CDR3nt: TGTGCCGGAGGCCCAAAGGGCTACAATGAGCAGTTCTTC; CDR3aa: CAGGPKGYNEQFF
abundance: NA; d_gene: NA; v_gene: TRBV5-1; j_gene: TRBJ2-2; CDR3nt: TGCGCCAGCAGCCCGGGGACACCGAACACCGGGGAGCTGTTTTTT; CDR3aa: CASSPGTPNTGELFF
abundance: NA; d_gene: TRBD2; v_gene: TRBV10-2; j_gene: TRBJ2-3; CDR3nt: TGCGCCAGCAGTGCACTAGCGGGAGCAGATACGCAGTATTTT; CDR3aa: CASSALAGADTQYF
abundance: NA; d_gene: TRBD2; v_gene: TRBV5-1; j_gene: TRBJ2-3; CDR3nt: TGCGCCAGCAGCTTACGGACTAGCGGGACAGATACGCAGTATTTT; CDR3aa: CASSLRTSGTDTQYF
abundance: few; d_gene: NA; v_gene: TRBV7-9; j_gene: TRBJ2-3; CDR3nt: TGTGCCAGCAGCTATTTACAGAGGGCAGATACGCAGTATTTT; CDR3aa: CASSYLQRADTQYF
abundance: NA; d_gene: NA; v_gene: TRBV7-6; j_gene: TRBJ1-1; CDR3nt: TGTGCCAGCAGCTTAAAAGGCCCCGGGGGTACTGAAGCTTTCTTT; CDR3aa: CASSLKGPGGTEAFF
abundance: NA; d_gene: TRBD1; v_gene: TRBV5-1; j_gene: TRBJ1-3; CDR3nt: TGCGCCAGCAGCTTGGAGGGGGCACAGGGAAACACCATATATTTT; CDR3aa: CASSLEGAQGNTIYF
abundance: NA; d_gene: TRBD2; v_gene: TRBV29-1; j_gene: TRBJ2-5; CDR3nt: TGCAGCGTCAAAAACGGACTAGTGGGCCAAGAGACCCAGTACTTC; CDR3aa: CSVKNGLVGQETQYF
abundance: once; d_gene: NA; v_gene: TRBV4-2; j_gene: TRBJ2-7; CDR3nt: TGTGCCAGCAGCCAAGTCGGTGAAGTTTACGAGCAGTACTTC; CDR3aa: CASSQVGEVYEQYF
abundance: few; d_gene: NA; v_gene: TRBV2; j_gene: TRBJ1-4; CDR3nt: TGTGCCAGCCTTGGTGGAGCCCCGTTTTTT; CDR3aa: CASLGGAPFF
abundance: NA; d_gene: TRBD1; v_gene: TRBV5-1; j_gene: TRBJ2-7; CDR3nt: TGCGCCAGCAGCCTGCCGGGACAGGGCTTCGAGCAGTACTTC; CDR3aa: CASSLPGQGFEQYF
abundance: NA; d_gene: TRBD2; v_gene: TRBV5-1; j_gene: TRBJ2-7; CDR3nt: TGCGCCAGCAGCCGGACTAGGGGATTTAACGAGCAGTACTTC; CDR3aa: CASSRTRGFNEQYF
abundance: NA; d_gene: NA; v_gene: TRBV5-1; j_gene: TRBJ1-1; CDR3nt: TGCGCCAGCAGCTCCAGACAGTCTGAAGCTTTCTTT; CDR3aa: CASSSRQSEAFF
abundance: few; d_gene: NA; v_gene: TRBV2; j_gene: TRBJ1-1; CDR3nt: TGTGCCAGCAGTGGGGCAGAGATCGCTGAAGCTTTCTTT; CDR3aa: CASSGAEIAEAFF
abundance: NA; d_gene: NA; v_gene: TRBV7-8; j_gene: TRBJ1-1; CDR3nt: TGTGCCAGCAGCTTAGTGGGGGGGGACACTGAAGCTTTCTTT; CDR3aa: CASSLVGGDTEAFF
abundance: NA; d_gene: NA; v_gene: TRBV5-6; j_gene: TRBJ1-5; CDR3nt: TGTGCCAGCAGCTTGGGCGCCTCGGGCCAGCCCCAGCATTTT; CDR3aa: CASSLGASGQPQHF
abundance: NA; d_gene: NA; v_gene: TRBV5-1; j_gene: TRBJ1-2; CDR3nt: TGCGCCAGCAGCTTAGACAGCACTAACTATGGCTACACCTTC; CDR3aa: CASSLDSTNYGYTF
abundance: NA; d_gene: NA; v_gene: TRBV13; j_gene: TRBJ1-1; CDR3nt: TGTGCCAGCAGCCACCGGCGTGGGACTGAAGCTTTCTTT; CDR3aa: CASSHRRGTEAFF
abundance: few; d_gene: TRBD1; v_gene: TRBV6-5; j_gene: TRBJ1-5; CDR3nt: TGTGCCAGCAGCTCCCAGGGGGGACAGCCCCAGCATTTT; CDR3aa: CASSSQGGQPQHF
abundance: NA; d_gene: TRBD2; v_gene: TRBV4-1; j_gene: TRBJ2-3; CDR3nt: TGCGCCAGCAGCCAAGAAGGAACTAGCGGGAGGAGGGCAGATACGCAGTATTTT; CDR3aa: CASSQEGTSGRRADTQYF
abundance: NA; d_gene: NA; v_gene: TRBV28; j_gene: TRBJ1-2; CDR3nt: TGTGCCAGCATAATTGGCCAGGGAGCTAACTATGGCTACACCTTC; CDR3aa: CASIIGQGANYGYTF
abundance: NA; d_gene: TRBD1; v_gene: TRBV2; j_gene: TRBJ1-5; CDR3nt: TGTGCCAGCAGTGATGGACAGGGACTTCAGCCCCAGCATTTT; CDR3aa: CASSDGQGLQPQHF